The 18 T cell receptor beta chains listed next were all sequenced from one sample in a study of PD-1 blockade in classical Hodgkin lymphoma. Generated by immunoSEQ multiplex PCR, the TCRdb table keeps only in-frame clones and is missing some. The table shows approximately 99,000 clones, with about nine tenths occurring only once. Every patient experienced relapse after autologous stem cell transplantation, and brentuximab vedotin exposure varied. Sequencing was performed on peripheral blood mononuclear cells (PBMCs), taken before the second cycle of nivolumab. Source of these receptors: a human donor with classical Hodgkin lymphoma.

The chain recombines TRBV6-5 with TRBJ2-7; TRBD1 is a possible D gene (5 bases). From germline, CDR1 is MNHEY and CDR2 SVGAGI. This CDR3 contains 14 residues. Deletions cut 2 bases from V and 2 bases from J, with 10 bases between. For the CDR3, the DNA is TGTGCCAGCAGTTACCCAGGGAATACCTACGAGCAGTACTTC. This sequence encodes CASSYPGNTYEQYF.

The gene calls are TRBV6-5 and TRBJ2-7; 8 bases fit TRBD1. Germline loops: CDR1 MNHEY, CDR2 SVGAGI. The V segment lost 3 bases and the J segment 4 bases; nucleotides outside the gene matches: 8. This CDR3 is 15 amino acids long. CDR3 sequence: CASSYTGTGRYEQYF. CDR3 sequence (DNA): TGTGCCAGCAGTTATACCGGGACAGGTCGGTACGAGCAGTACTTC.

This rearrangement joins TRBV27 to TRBJ2-1; the D call may be TRBD1 or TRBD2 (6 bases each). CDR1 is MNHEY and CDR2 is SMNVEV in the germline V gene (reference sequence). V lost 2 bases to trimming and J lost 8 bases, with 16 bases between them. This CDR3 region has 15 residues. This CDR3 is CASSLGGLVADEQFF. CDR3 DNA: TGTGCCAGCAGTTTAGGGGGGCTCGTGGCGGATGAGCAGTTCTTC.

The chain's CDR3 is CASRPSGTGHQETQYF. The CDR3 DNA reads as TGTGCCAGCAGACCTTCCGGGACAGGGCACCAAGAGACCCAGTACTTC. The chain carries TRBV28 and TRBJ2-5, with 9 nucleotides matching TRBD1. After removal of 6 bases from V and 0 bases from J, the junction contained 8 bases not matched to a gene. CDR1 is MDHEN, CDR2 SYDVKM, per germline. CDR3 length equals 16 residues.

V usage is TRBV9 and J usage is TRBJ2-2, with D perhaps matching TRBD2 (5 bases). This CDR3 has 16 amino acids. V was trimmed by 2 bases and J by 0 bases, leaving 11 bases between them. The germline gives CDR1 SGDLS, CDR2 YYNGEE. CDR3 protein: CASSVRRDANTGELFF. In DNA, the CDR3 is TGTGCCAGCAGCGTTCGTCGGGATGCGAACACCGGGGAGCTGTTTTTT.

The chain couples TRBV6-5 to TRBJ2-7; no clear D. Germline CDR1 and CDR2: MNHEY and SVGAGI. The CDR3 is 13 residues long. Trimming removed 0 bases at V and 7 bases at J, with 10 bases between. The CDR3 loop is CASSYSKGIEQYF. The CDR3 coding sequence is TGTGCCAGCAGTTACTCAAAAGGGATAGAGCAGTACTTC.

The chain has TRBV5-1 and TRBJ1-2, with TRBD1 matching over 7 bases. Germline CDR1 reads SGHRS; CDR2 reads YFSETQ. CDR3 length: 14 residues. The J segment lost 6 bases and the V segment lost 4 bases, leaving 9 bases of the junction unmatched. Here the CDR3 reads CASSPGDRDHGYTF. The CDR3 coding sequence is TGCGCCAGCAGCCCAGGAGACAGGGATCATGGCTACACCTTC.

The V gene is TRBV6-5, the J gene TRBJ2-3, with 7 nucleotides matching TRBD2. V shed 5 bases and J 0 bases; nucleotides not matched to a gene: 5. Germline V lookup: CDR1 MNHEY, CDR2 SVGAGI. This CDR3 comprises 15 residues. The CDR3 coding sequence is TGTGCCAGCAGTGCGGCTAGCGGCAGCACAGATACGCAGTATTTT. Residues: CASSAASGSTDTQYF.

V gene TRBV29-1 combines with J gene TRBJ2-7; 8 bases match TRBD1. With 3 bases clipped from V and 3 bases from J, the junction kept 7 bases outside the gene matches. The CDR3 spans 14 residues. Germline values: CDR1 SQVTM, CDR2 ANQGSEA. CDR3 in amino acids: CSVEDRALDYEQYF. DNA for the CDR3: TGCAGCGTTGAGGACAGGGCGCTTGACTACGAGCAGTACTTC.

The chain recombines TRBV19 with TRBJ2-7; 9 bases fit TRBD1. The V and J ends lost 3 bases and 13 bases, in that order; junction bases with no gene match: 4. The CDR3 extends over 11 amino acids. Germline assignment: CDR1 LNHDA and CDR2 SQIVND (reference sequence). CDR3 residues: CASSMRDRVYF. DNA of the CDR3: TGTGCCAGTAGTATGAGGGACAGGGTATACTTC. The variable domain in full, completed from reference TRBV19 and TRBJ2-7, reads DGGITQSPKYLFRKEGQNVTLSCEQNLNHDAMYWYRQDPGQGLRLIYYSQIVNDFQKGDIAEGYSVSREKKESFPLTVTSAQKNPTAFYLCASSMRDRVYFGPGTRLTVT.

The rearrangement uses TRBV7-8 and TRBJ2-3, with D perhaps matching TRBD1 (5 bases). V was trimmed by 2 bases and J by 2 bases, leaving 14 bases between them. From germline, CDR1 is SGHVS and CDR2 FQNEAQ. This CDR3 is built from 16 residues. The CDR3 reads CASSLNLMGLTDTQYF. The CDR3 region has the DNA TGTGCCAGCAGCTTAAACCTCATGGGGCTCACAGATACGCAGTATTTT. The full variable domain, completed using reference TRBV7-8 and TRBJ2-3, is GAGVSQSPRYKVAKRGQDVALRCDPISGHVSLFWYQQALGQGPEFLTYFQNEAQLDKSGLPSDRFFAERPEGSVSTLKIQRTQQEDSAVYLCASSLNLMGLTDTQYFGPGTRLTVL.

The chain joins TRBV30 to TRBJ2-1; D is perhaps TRBD1 (5 bases). The CDR3 has 12 residues. CDR1 GTSNPN and CDR2 SVGIG come from the germline V gene (reference sequence). V lost 1 base and J 13 bases, leaving 14 bases between the germline ends. The CDR3 is CAWSAPDGHQFF. CDR3 nucleotide sequence: TGTGCCTGGAGTGCTCCTGACGGACACCAGTTCTTC.

V and J are TRBV5-4 and TRBJ2-7; possible D gene TRBD2, 6 bases. The CDR3 extends over 15 amino acids. Germline V gene lookup returns CDR1 SGHNT and CDR2 YYREEE (reference sequence). V lost 4 bases to trimming and J lost 0 bases, with 14 bases between them. In nucleotides, the CDR3 is TGTGCCAGCAGCATCCGGACTATTTCCTCCTACGAGCAGTACTTC. It encodes CASSIRTISSYEQYF.

The chain has TRBV29-1 and TRBJ2-7; unclear D gene. Germline-derived CDR1 and CDR2 are SQVTM and ANQGSEA. V shed 7 bases and J shed 3 bases, with 16 bases lying between them. This CDR3 spans 13 amino acids. CDR3 protein: CSADDGSLYEQYF. The CDR3, as DNA: TGCAGCGCTGATGATGGTTCTCTCTACGAGCAGTACTTC.

This clone was seen a single time. The chain combines TRBV5-1 with TRBJ2-1; D unclear. Germline CDR1 reads SGHRS; CDR2 reads YFSETQ. CDR3 size: 15 residues. The V end lost 4 bases, the J end lost 0 bases, and 11 bases lay between the germline ends. CDR3 sequence (DNA): TGCGCCAGCAGCCCCGATGGGAACTCCTACAATGAGCAGTTCTTC. Protein: CASSPDGNSYNEQFF.

The rearrangement joins TRBV7-2 to TRBJ1-5; D is unresolved. Trimming pared 1 base from V and 1 base from J, leaving 11 bases between. The CDR3 runs to 16 residues. Germline assignment: CDR1 SGHTA and CDR2 FQGNSA. The CDR3 region is CASSLEATLSNQPQHF. The DNA of the CDR3 is TGTGCCAGCAGCTTAGAGGCCACGCTAAGCAATCAGCCCCAGCATTTT.

This chain links TRBV16 with TRBJ1-4; the D is unclear. Germline loops: CDR1 KGHSY, CDR2 FQNENV. CDR3 size: 12 residues. V lost 0 bases and J 8 bases, leaving 4 bases between the germline ends. CDR3 coding DNA: TGTGCCAGCAGCCAATCCGGCGAAAAACTGTTTTTT. Amino acids: CASSQSGEKLFF.

The table lists this clone with a few counts. The CDR3 DNA is TGTGCCTGGAGGGGTTTCCTGAACTATGGCTACACCTTC. As protein: CAWRGFLNYGYTF. The chain has TRBV30 and TRBJ1-2; D is unclear. CDR3 length: 13 amino acids. CDR1 and CDR2 from the germline V gene are GTSNPN and SVGIG (reference sequence). V gave up 3 bases and J gave up 2 bases, with 10 bases separating them.